This paragraph reports one T cell receptor (beta chain). Its antigen is unknown. Using immunoSEQ multiplex PCR, the repertoire was profiled, and TCRdb retains in-frame clones only, with some absent. The table shows around 76,000 clones, with approximately 89% occurring only once. The sample's time point: week 23, last vaccination. The vaccine gave 300 ug of a 20-mer mutant IDH1 peptide subcutaneously per dose. The data stem from a study of a mutant IDH1 vaccine in newly diagnosed glioma. Study in general: Males made up 62.5% and females approximately 40% of treated patients, whose mean age was around 40 years.

Germline loops: CDR1 SEHNR, CDR2 FQNEAQ (reference sequence). Trimming removed 1 base at V and 2 bases at J, with 9 bases between. The CDR3 has 15 amino acids. This receptor was identified in a woman between 50 and 59 years old with glioma. The material sequenced was PBMCs, taken from a glioma patient whose treatment included an IDH1 peptide vaccine. The chain is built from TRBV7-9 and TRBJ1-3; no clear D gene. CDR3 DNA: TGTGCCAGCAGCTTAGGCGGTCTGCCTGGAAACACCATATATTTT. The encoded protein is CASSLGGLPGNTIYF.